This T cell receptor beta chain was observed in a study of CD8 T cells in Susac syndrome. Study information: Treatment at blood withdrawal was none, corticosteroids, or intravenous immunoglobulin alone in Susac syndrome patients. Overall study findings and caveats: No clonal expansion appeared among CD4+ T cells in Susac patients. The study recognized that its TCR sequencing and HLA analysis covered a relatively small number of individuals.

A quantity of about 0.5 to 1 ug RNA underwent reverse transcription using random hexamers. An immunoSEQ multiplex PCR generated amplified TCR beta CDR3 products spanning 54 Vbeta and 13 Jbeta. TCRdb reanalysed the immunoSEQ multiplex PCR reads using MiXCR and keeps one entry per CDR3 protein. The sample holds some 200,000 distinct CDR3 sequences, roughly 95% seen once. The table lists this clonotype with a count of one. What it binds is not known. This receptor was identified in a human donor with Susac syndrome. The sequenced sample was CD4+ T cells from PBMCs.

The chain's CDR3 is CASNRPGEGTEAFF. The CDR3 DNA is TGTGCCAGCAACCGTCCAGGGGAGGGCACTGAAGCTTTCTTT. This chain links TRBV5-4 with TRBJ1-1, with a tentative D call TRBD1 (6 bases). The germline gives CDR1 SGHNT, CDR2 YYREEE (reference sequence). This CDR3 has 14 residues. V was shortened by 6 bases and J by 4 bases, with 16 bases between the two germline ends.